This TCR beta chain was profiled in a study of technical replicates of blood from a handful of donors (dated by TCRdb to 2016 to 2017). From its cysteine to its phenylalanine, the CDR3 spans 13 amino acids. CDR3 DNA only is kept here, 39 bases in frame from base 1. V is clipped by 4 bases and J by 1 base, and the sequence between their germline boundaries is 7 bases long. CDR1 and CDR2, per the germline V gene, are MNHNS and SASEGT. In its sample, this clone was seen a few times. This receptor's antigen is unknown. No per-base quality is available; no much larger clone lies one base away. To prepare the library, the immunoSEQ multiplex PCR assay was applied. TCRdb retrieved this table from immuneACCESS and kept in-frame rearrangements only. Not all clones are present; in checked studies, unresolved V genes account for under half, and no reason is known for the remainder. In this sample the table shows more than 65,000 clones, roughly 92% of which occur a single time. The ten largest clones capture about 0.35% of the sample.

The chain is encoded by TRBV6-1 joined to TRBJ1-1, with an unclear D gene assignment. Sequencing used T cells isolated from PBMCs. This clonotype was obtained from a human donor in good health. CDR3 region: CASSGRGNTEAFF. In nucleotide form, the sequence is TGTGCCAGCAGTGGGCGGGGGAACACTGAAGCTTTCTTT.